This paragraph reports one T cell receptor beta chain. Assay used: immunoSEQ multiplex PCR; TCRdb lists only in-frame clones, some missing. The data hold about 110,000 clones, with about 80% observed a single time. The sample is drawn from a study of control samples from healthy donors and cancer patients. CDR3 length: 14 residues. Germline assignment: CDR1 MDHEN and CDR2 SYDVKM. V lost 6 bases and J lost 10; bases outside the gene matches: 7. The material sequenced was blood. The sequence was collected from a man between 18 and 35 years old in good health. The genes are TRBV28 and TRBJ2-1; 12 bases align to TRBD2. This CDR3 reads CASRFDGLAGEQFF. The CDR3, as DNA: TGTGCCAGCAGATTTGACGGACTAGCGGGGGAGCAGTTCTTC.